This record concerns one TCR beta chain sequence. It has no known antigen specificity. Nothing much larger sits one base from this clone, and base qualities are not available. Participants in the prospective study were enrolled through a virtual design, were aged about 18 to 100 years, and lived in fewer than 30 United States geographic areas. Cohort assignment in the prospective study relied on participant-reported clinical history from a screening survey and a study questionnaire. ImmuneRACE Cohort 3 recovered participants were defined by two consecutive negative NP/OP PCR tests, healthcare professional clearance, or symptom resolution. In the prospective study, mobile phlebotomists collected whole blood, serum and a nasopharyngeal or oropharyngeal swab from each participant. Prospective study participants could optionally give additional blood draws and questionnaires over a roughly two-month period. Before DNA extraction, prospective study blood samples were shipped either frozen or at room temperature.

This sample is drawn from a study of blood T cell repertoires in COVID-19 (dated by TCRdb to 2020 to 2021). Looking at the study overall: The collaborator samples originated in the United States, Italy and Spain and spanned the acute and convalescent phases of COVID-19. The repertoires were made available in a free public database intended to serve as a resource for research on the immune response to SARS-CoV-2. Where available, HLA class I and class II types were taken from metadata supplied by the sample provider and were not determined by assay-based typing. Samples were obtained from the ongoing ImmuneRACE study (first 160 participants) and from 1,254 subjects provided by 6 global collaborators. Sample metadata almost always included a de-identified subject ID, COVID-19 status, age in years and sex. The prospective study material was composed of cDNA or gDNA derived from T cells, B-cell-depleted T cells, or PBMCs. The dataset comprised deeply sampled blood TCRbeta repertoires from subjects exposed to, actively infected with, or recovered from COVID-19. Broader findings and caveats from the paper: The quantity of clinical and demographic metadata differed by source and by participant and was supplied without curation.

CDR1 is given as MGHDK and CDR2 as SYGVNS, both from the germline V gene. CDR3 length: 18 amino acids, cysteine to phenylalanine. Only the CDR3 part of the read is kept: 54 bases, read in frame from the first base. V loses 5 bases at its end and J loses 4 bases; junction bases beyond the gene matches: 15. The immunoSEQ Assay, a bias-controlled multiplex PCR, was used to amplify TCRbeta CDR3 regions from genomic DNA. On the authors' methods: Within the assay, amplification of reference gene primers was used to estimate how many nucleated cells each sample contained. To quantify the absolute abundance of each unique TCRbeta CDR3 rearrangement, sequence reads were collapsed and filtered. For each sample, productive Simpson clonality was calculated as the square root of Simpson's diversity index over productive rearrangements. The source is immuneACCESS, and TCRdb retained only in-frame sequences with V and J called. Part of the clones is not carried over; for the studies checked, unresolved V genes explain less than half of this, and the remainder is unexplained. V and J calls and clone size are copied from that table; D and trimming were computed from the DNA. Counted in this sample were some 510,000 clones; roughly 88% of them appeared once. 1.5% to 2% of the sample lies in the top ten.

This clonotype originated in a woman in her 40s who had recovered from COVID-19. This receptor chain uses TRBV25-1 and TRBJ1-1, and 11 junctional nucleotides match TRBD1. Material for sequencing was PBMCs or T cells enriched from blood (not recorded which). The encoded CDR3 is CASSPIPGQGVEGTEAFF. The nucleotide sequence is TGTGCCAGCAGTCCGATACCGGGACAGGGGGTAGAGGGCACTGAAGCTTTCTTT.